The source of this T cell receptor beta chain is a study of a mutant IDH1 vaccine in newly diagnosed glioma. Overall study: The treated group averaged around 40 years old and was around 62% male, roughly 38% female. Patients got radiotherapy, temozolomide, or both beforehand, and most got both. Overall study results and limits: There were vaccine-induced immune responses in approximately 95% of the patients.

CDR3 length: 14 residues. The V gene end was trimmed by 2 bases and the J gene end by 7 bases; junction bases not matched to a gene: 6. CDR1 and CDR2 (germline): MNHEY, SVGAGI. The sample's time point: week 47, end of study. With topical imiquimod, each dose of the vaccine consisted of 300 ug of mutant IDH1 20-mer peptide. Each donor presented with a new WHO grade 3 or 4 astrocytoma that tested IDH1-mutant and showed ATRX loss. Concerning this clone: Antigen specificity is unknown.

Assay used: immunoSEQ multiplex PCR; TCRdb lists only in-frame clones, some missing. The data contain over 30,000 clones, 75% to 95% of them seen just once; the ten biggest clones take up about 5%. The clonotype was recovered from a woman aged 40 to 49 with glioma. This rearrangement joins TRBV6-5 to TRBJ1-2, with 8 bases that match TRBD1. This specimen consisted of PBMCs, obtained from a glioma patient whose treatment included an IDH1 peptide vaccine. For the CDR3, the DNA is TGTGCCAGCAGTTACACGACAGGGGTTAGTGGCTACACCTTC. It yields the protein CASSYTTGVSGYTF.